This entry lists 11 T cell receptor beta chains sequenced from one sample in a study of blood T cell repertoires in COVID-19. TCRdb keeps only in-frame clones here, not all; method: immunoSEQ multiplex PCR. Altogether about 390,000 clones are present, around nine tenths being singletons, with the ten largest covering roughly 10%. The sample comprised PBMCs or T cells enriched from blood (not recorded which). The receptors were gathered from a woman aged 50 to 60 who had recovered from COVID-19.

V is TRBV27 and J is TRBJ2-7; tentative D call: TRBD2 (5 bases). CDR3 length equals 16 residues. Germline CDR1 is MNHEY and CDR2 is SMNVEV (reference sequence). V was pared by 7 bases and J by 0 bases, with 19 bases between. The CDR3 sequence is CASKRTSIEGSYEQYF. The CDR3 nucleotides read TGTGCCAGCAAAAGGACCTCAATTGAGGGCTCCTACGAGCAGTACTTC.

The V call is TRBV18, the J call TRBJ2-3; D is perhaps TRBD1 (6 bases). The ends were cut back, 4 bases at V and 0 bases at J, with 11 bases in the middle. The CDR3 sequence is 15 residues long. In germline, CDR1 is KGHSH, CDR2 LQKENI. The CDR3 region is CASSLTGSSTDTQYF. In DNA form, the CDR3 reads TGTGCCAGCTCACTTACAGGGTCTAGCACAGATACGCAGTATTTT. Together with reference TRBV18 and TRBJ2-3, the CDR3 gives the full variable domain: NAGVMQNPRHLVRRRGQEARLRCSPMKGHSHVYWYRQLPEEGLKFMVYLQKENIIDESGMPKERFSAEFPKEGPSILRIQQVVRGDSAAYFCASSLTGSSTDTQYFGPGTRLTVL.

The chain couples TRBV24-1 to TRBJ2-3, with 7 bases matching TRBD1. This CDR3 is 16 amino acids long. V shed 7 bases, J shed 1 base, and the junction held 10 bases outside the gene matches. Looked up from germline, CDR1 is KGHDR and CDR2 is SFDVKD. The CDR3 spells CATSATGDHRTDTQYF. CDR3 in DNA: TGTGCCACCAGCGCAACAGGGGACCACCGCACAGATACGCAGTATTTT.

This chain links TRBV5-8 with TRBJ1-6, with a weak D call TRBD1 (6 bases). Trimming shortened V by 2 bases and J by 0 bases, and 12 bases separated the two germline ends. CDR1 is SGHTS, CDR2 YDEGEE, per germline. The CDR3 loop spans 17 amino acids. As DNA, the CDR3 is TGTGCCAGCAGCTTTACCCAGACAGGCTCCTATAATTCACCCCTCCACTTT. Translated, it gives CASSFTQTGSYNSPLHF.

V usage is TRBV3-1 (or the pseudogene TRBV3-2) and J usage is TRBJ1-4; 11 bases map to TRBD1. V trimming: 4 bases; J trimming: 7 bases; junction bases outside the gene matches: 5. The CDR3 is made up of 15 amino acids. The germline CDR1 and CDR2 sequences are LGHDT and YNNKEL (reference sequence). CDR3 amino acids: CASSLGQGAGEKLFF. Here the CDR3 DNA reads TGTGCCAGCAGCCTAGGACAGGGGGCCGGTGAAAAACTGTTTTTT.

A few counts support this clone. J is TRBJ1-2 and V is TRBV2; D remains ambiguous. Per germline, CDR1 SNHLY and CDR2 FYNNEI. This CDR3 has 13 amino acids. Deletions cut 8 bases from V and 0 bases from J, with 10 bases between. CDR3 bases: TGTGCCAGCGACGACACCGCTAACTATGGCTACACCTTC. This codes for CASDDTANYGYTF.

CDR3 sequence reads: CASSLTGLETQYF. CDR3 DNA: TGTGCCAGCAGCTTAACAGGGTTGGAGACCCAGTACTTC. V gene TRBV7-2 combines with J gene TRBJ2-5, with a tentative D call TRBD1 (6 bases). Germline CDR1 reads SGHTA; CDR2 reads FQGNSA. The length of the CDR3 is 13 residues. The V end was cut by 2 bases, the J end by 5 bases, with 9 bases between. Filled out from reference TRBV7-2 and TRBJ2-5, the complete variable domain reads GAGVSQSPSNKVTEKGKDVELRCDPISGHTALYWYRQSLGQGLEFLIYFQGNSAPDKSGLPSDRFSAERTGGSVSTLTIQRTQQEDSAVYLCASSLTGLETQYFGPGTRLLVL.

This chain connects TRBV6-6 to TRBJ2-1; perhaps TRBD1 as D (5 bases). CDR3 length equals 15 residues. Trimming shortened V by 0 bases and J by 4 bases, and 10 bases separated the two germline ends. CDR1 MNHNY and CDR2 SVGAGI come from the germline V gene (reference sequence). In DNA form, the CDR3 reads TGTGCCAGCAGTTACTCCCAGGGCTCATACAATGAGCAGTTCTTC. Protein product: CASSYSQGSYNEQFF.

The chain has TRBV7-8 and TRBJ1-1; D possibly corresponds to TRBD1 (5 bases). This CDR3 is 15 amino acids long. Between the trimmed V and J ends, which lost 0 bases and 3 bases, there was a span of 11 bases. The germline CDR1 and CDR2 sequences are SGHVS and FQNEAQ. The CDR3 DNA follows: TGTGCCAGCAGCTTAGCGAAGGGGAGGGACACTGAAGCTTTCTTT. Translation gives CASSLAKGRDTEAFF.

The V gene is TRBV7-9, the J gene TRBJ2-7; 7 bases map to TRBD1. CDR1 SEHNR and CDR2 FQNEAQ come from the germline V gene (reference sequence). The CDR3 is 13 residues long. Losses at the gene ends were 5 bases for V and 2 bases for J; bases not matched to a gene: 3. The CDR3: CASSRQGTYEQYF. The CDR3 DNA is TGTGCCAGCAGCCGACAGGGAACCTACGAGCAGTACTTC.

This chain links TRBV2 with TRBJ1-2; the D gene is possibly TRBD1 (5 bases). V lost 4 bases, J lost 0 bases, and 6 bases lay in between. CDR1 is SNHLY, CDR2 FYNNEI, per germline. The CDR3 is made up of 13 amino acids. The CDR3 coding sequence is TGTGCCAGCAGTGCGACAGCTAACTATGGCTACACCTTC. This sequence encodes CASSATANYGYTF.